A single sample is the source of the 17 T cell receptor beta chains below, sequenced in a study of control samples from healthy donors and cancer patients. Only in-frame clones appear in the TCRdb table, and some are missing; sequencing was by immunoSEQ multiplex PCR. This sample has about 54,000 clones, with around 97% found just once. Sequencing was done on a sample of blood. The receptors derive from a woman aged 25 to 45 in good health.

This clone has just one count. This chain uses TRBV7-8 with TRBJ1-2; a weak D match, TRBD1 (6 bases). The CDR3 spans 15 residues. Trimming shortened V by 5 bases and J by 2 bases, and 15 bases separated the two germline ends. The germline gives CDR1 SGHVS, CDR2 FQNEAQ. CDR3 in amino acids: CASSQRTASNYGYTF. CDR3 coding DNA: TGTGCCAGCAGCCAAAGGACAGCTTCAAACTATGGCTACACCTTC.

The chain links TRBV15 to TRBJ1-5; no clear D. Trimming left V 0 bases short and J 9 bases short, with 15 bases between. CDR1 and CDR2 (germline): LNHNV, YYDKDF (reference sequence). The CDR3 length is 15 residues. The CDR3: CATSRDRAGSGPQHF. The CDR3 DNA is TGTGCCACCAGCAGAGATCGGGCGGGATCGGGGCCCCAGCATTTT.

This chain joins TRBV3-1 (or the pseudogene TRBV3-2) and TRBJ1-4; D remains unclear. The V end was cut by 3 bases, the J end by 8 bases, with 13 bases between. Germline lookup yields CDR1 LGHDT and CDR2 YNNKEL (reference sequence). The CDR3 covers 14 residues. CDR3 protein: CASSQAGRREKLFF. DNA for the CDR3: TGTGCCAGCAGCCAGGCCGGTCGTCGAGAAAAACTGTTTTTT.

The chain combines TRBV30 with TRBJ1-6; weak D call: TRBD1 (5 bases). The CDR3 sequence is 13 residues long. Per germline, CDR1 GTSNPN and CDR2 SVGIG (reference sequence). The V end was cut by 0 bases, the J end by 10 bases, with 10 bases between. CDR3 in DNA: TGTGCCTGGAGTGTCCCAGGGAACTCACCCCTCCACTTT. Translation: CAWSVPGNSPLHF.

DNA for the CDR3: TGTGCCAGCAGTTTAGGCAGGGAAGAAAAACTGTTTTTT. This encodes CASSLGREEKLFF. The J gene is TRBJ1-4, the V gene TRBV27; a possible D gene is TRBD1 (5 bases). Germline values: CDR1 MNHEY, CDR2 SMNVEV (reference sequence). This CDR3 spans 13 amino acids. The ends were cut back, 2 bases at V and 8 bases at J, with 9 bases in the middle.

The CDR3 sequence is CASSLVGFNSPLHF. The CDR3 DNA sequence: TGTGCCAGCAGTCTGGTGGGGTTTAATTCACCCCTCCACTTT. This chain uses TRBV27 with TRBJ1-6; D call uncertain. The CDR3 has 14 residues. Germline V gene sequence: CDR1 MNHEY, CDR2 SMNVEV (reference sequence). Trimming took off 5 bases at V and 6 bases at J, with 11 bases between the two ends.

The chain links TRBV18 to TRBJ2-1; TRBD2 aligns across 7 bases. Germline V gives CDR1 KGHSH, CDR2 LQKENI. This CDR3 has 15 residues. The V and J ends lost 3 bases and 4 bases, in that order; junction bases with no gene match: 6. The CDR3 nucleotides are TGTGCCAGCTCACCGGGCGGGAGCGGGTACAATGAGCAGTTCTTC. Translated: CASSPGGSGYNEQFF. Looking up the rest from reference TRBV18 and TRBJ2-1 gives the full variable domain: NAGVMQNPRHLVRRRGQEARLRCSPMKGHSHVYWYRQLPEEGLKFMVYLQKENIIDESGMPKERFSAEFPKEGPSILRIQQVVRGDSAAYFCASSPGGSGYNEQFFGPGTRLTVL.

V usage is TRBV5-6 and J usage is TRBJ2-7; TRBD2 aligns across 10 bases. After removal of 4 bases from V and 1 base from J, the junction contained 8 bases not matched to a gene. The germline V gene has CDR1 SGHDT and CDR2 YYEEEE. The CDR3 runs to 16 residues. CDR3 region: CASSRSAGGFSYEQYF. CDR3 sequence (DNA): TGTGCCAGCAGCAGGTCAGCGGGAGGGTTTTCCTACGAGCAGTACTTC. Full variable domain (missing parts from reference TRBV5-6 and TRBJ2-7): DAGVTQSPTHLIKTRGQQVTLRCSPKSGHDTVSWYQQALGQGPQFIFQYYEEEERQRGNFPDRFSGHQFPNYSSELNVNALLLGDSALYLCASSRSAGGFSYEQYFGPGTRLTVT.

The rearrangement uses TRBV7-9 and TRBJ1-6; D is ambiguous. V lost 3 bases, J lost 9 bases, and 6 bases lay in between. This CDR3 contains 12 residues. Germline CDR1 is SEHNR and CDR2 is FQNEAQ (reference sequence). CDR3 nucleotide sequence: TGTGCCAGCAGCTTCACAGCTTCACCCCTCCACTTT. As protein: CASSFTASPLHF.

The chain is built from TRBV5-1 and TRBJ1-2; the match to TRBD1 covers 7 bases. With V trimmed by 3 bases and J by 4 bases, 3 bases remained unmatched. Germline lookup yields CDR1 SGHRS and CDR2 YFSETQ. There are 13 residues in the CDR3. The CDR3 is CASSSRQGYGYTF. Here the CDR3 DNA reads TGCGCCAGCAGCTCCCGACAGGGCTATGGCTACACCTTC.

This CDR3 is CASSEIAGGQETQYF. The CDR3 DNA reads as TGTGCCAGCAGTGAAATAGCGGGAGGGCAAGAGACCCAGTACTTC. The gene calls are TRBV6-1 and TRBJ2-5; TRBD2 matches at 11 bases. CDR1 is MNHNS and CDR2 is SASEGT in the germline V gene. This CDR3 is 15 amino acids long. The V and J ends lost 2 bases and 2 bases, in that order; junction bases with no gene match: 1.

The chain combines TRBV5-1 with TRBJ2-5, with 8 positions matching TRBD1. CDR1 SGHRS and CDR2 YFSETQ come from the germline V gene. This CDR3 spans 15 amino acids. With 8 bases clipped from V and 2 bases from J, the junction kept 11 bases outside the gene matches. The CDR3 nucleotides are TGCGCCAGACGCCGGCGACAGGGGCAACAAGAGACCCAGTACTTC. Amino acids: CARRRRQGQQETQYF.

The V call is TRBV2, the J call TRBJ2-1; a possible D gene is TRBD2 (5 bases). V was cut by 7 bases and J by 0 bases, with 10 bases left in between. Per germline, CDR1 SNHLY and CDR2 FYNNEI. The CDR3 covers 14 residues. The CDR3 DNA sequence: TGTGCCAGCACAATAGCGTTCTCCTACAATGAGCAGTTCTTC. This encodes CASTIAFSYNEQFF.

The J gene is TRBJ2-7, the V gene TRBV27; TRBD1 matches at 7 bases. With V trimmed by 3 bases and J by 3 bases, 14 bases remained unmatched. The CDR3 spans 17 residues. Germline assignment: CDR1 MNHEY and CDR2 SMNVEV (reference sequence). As DNA, the CDR3 is TGTGCCAGCAGTTTCCGGGATCCAGGGACAGCGAACTACGAGCAGTACTTC. As protein: CASSFRDPGTANYEQYF.

V usage is TRBV5-6 and J usage is TRBJ2-2; 10 positions match TRBD2. Germline V lookup: CDR1 SGHDT, CDR2 YYEEEE. The CDR3 extends over 17 amino acids. Germline trimming cut 1 base from V and 0 bases from J; bases unmatched to any gene: 3. Written as DNA, the CDR3 is TGTGCCAGCAGCTTGACTAGCGGGATTACGAACACCGGGGAGCTGTTTTTT. This sequence encodes CASSLTSGITNTGELFF.

The rearrangement joins TRBV10-3 to TRBJ2-3; D not resolved. Germline V gene lookup returns CDR1 ENHRY and CDR2 SYGVKD. The CDR3 is made up of 15 amino acids. Deletions cut 3 bases from V and 0 bases from J, with 10 bases between. Written as DNA, the CDR3 is TGTGCCATCAGTGATCCAGTCCTCAGCACAGATACGCAGTATTTT. Translation gives CAISDPVLSTDTQYF.

V usage is TRBV29-1 and J usage is TRBJ2-1; 12 bases fit TRBD2. Germline CDR1 is SQVTM and CDR2 is ANQGSEA. The CDR3 loop spans 16 amino acids. Trimming removed 3 bases from V and 8 bases from J; junction bases left unmatched: 11. The CDR3 is CSVEGLAGGRIYEQFF. The CDR3 DNA sequence: TGCAGCGTTGAGGGTCTAGCGGGAGGGCGAATTTATGAGCAGTTCTTC.